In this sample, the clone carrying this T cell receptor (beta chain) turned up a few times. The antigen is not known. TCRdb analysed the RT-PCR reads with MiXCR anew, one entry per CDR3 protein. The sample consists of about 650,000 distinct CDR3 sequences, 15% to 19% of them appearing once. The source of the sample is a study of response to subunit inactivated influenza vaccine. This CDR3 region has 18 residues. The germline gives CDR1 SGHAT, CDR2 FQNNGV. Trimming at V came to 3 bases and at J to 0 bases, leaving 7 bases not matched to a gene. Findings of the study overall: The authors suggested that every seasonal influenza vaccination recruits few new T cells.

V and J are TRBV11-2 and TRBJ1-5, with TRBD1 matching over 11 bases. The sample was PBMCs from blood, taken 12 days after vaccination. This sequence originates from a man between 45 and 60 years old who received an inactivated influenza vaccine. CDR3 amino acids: CASSFGQGAGGSNQPQHF. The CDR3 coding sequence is TGTGCCAGCAGCTTCGGACAGGGGGCGGGGGGTAGCAATCAGCCCCAGCATTTT.